This note documents a single TCR beta chain sequence. One junction end disagrees with the germline gene, perhaps due to a read error. This sample is drawn from a study of blood T cell repertoires in COVID-19. Study background: Both acute and convalescent COVID-19 samples were obtained from the United States, Italy and Spain. The cDNA or gDNA used as material had been derived from T cells, B-cell-depleted T cells, or PBMCs.

The CDR3 has 10 residues. Germline CDR1 reads WNHNN; CDR2 reads SYGVQD (reference sequence). Under the authors' procedure: Estimation of nucleated cell counts was performed using reference gene primer amplification. Clones were read by immunoSEQ multiplex PCR, and TCRdb kept only the in-frame ones, dropping some. V, J and clone size are taken as reported in that table, and D and trimming were inferred from the DNA itself. Counted here are 65,000 to 80,000 clones, 70% to 90% occurring once; the ten biggest clones make up approximately 19%. Material for sequencing was peripheral blood. The receptor's source is a man of 80 years or more in a cohort sampled during active COVID-19. The V and J genes are TRBV10-1 and TRBJ1-2; D possibly corresponds to TRBD1 (5 bases). The CDR3: CASRTKQGHF. Written as DNA, the CDR3 is TGCGCCAGCAGGACGAAGCAGGGCCACTTC.